This T cell receptor (beta chain) was sequenced during a study of blood T cell repertoires in COVID-19. Study details: The United States, Italy and Spain provided the acute and convalescent COVID-19 samples. T cells, B-cell-depleted T cells, or PBMCs provided the cDNA or gDNA that served as material.

Seattle-derived patients entered the study during active infection and were followed longitudinally. This clone occurred once. CDR3 length equals 19 residues. Germline V gives CDR1 SGDLS, CDR2 YYNGEE. Trimming at V came to 3 bases and at J to 3 bases, leaving 20 bases not matched to a gene. Per the authors' pipeline: Reference gene primer amplification yielded estimated nucleated cell counts. Sequencing used immunoSEQ multiplex PCR; TCRdb keeps in-frame clones, though not all of them. D and trimming were read from the DNA, whereas the V and J calls and clone size are those reported in that table. This sample yields under 300,000 clones, of which less than 90% are seen a single time; roughly 12% belongs to the top ten.

Material for sequencing was peripheral blood. This sequence was found in a woman in her twenties or thirties with COVID-19, enrolled during active disease. The V and J genes are TRBV9 and TRBJ1-2; 7 bases align to TRBD1. The CDR3 loop is CASSARPIPSWDSHYGYTF. The CDR3 DNA is TGTGCCAGCAGCGCCCGTCCCATCCCCTCATGGGACAGCCACTATGGCTACACCTTC.